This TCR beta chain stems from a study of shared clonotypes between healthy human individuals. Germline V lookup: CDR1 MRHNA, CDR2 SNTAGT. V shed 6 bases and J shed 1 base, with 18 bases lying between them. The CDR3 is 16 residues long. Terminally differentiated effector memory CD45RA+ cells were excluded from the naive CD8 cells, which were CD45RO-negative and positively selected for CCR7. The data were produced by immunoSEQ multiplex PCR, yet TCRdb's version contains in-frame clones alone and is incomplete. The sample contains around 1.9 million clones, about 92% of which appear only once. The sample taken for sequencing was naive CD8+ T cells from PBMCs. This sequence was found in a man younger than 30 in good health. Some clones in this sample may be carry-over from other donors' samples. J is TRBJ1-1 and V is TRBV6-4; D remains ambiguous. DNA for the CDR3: TGTGCCAGCAGGCCCCAACCACAGACCGAGAACACTGAAGCTTTCTTT. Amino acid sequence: CASRPQPQTENTEAFF.